One and the same sample provided the 27 T cell receptor beta chains below, sequenced in a study of shared clonotypes between healthy human individuals. This table comes from immunoSEQ multiplex PCR, and its TCRdb copy is limited to in-frame clones, with some not included. Of under 850,000 clones listed, just under 75% are singletons. What was sequenced was memory CD4+ T cells sorted from blood. Subset: CD45RA-negative fraction. All receptors come from a woman aged 25 to 45 in good health.

CDR3 coding DNA: TGTGCCAGCAGCCCGATACAGGGCCCAACCTACGAGCAGTACTTC. Protein sequence: CASSPIQGPTYEQYF. J is TRBJ2-7 and V is TRBV11-2, with D possibly being TRBD1 (6 bases). From germline, CDR1 is SGHAT and CDR2 FQNNGV. The CDR3 consists of 15 residues. With 5 bases removed from V and 2 bases from J, the gap between germline ends came to 16 bases.

A note on this clone: At the DNA level, this CDR3 is encoded by other sequences in the same sample as well. This chain connects TRBV28 to TRBJ1-2, with 7 bases fitting TRBD1. The germline gives CDR1 MDHEN, CDR2 SYDVKM. The CDR3 extends over 14 amino acids. The V and J ends lost 6 bases and 2 bases, in that order; junction bases with no gene match: 6. CDR3: CASSLPTGNYGYTF. The DNA for the CDR3 is TGTGCCAGCAGCCTACCGACAGGGAACTATGGCTACACCTTC.

This clone was recorded a few times. The chain employs TRBV29-1 and TRBJ2-7; 8 bases line up with TRBD2. The CDR3 runs 12 residues. The trim removed 6 bases at V and 6 bases at J, leaving 7 bases unmatched. Germline CDR1 and CDR2: SQVTM and ANQGSEA. This CDR3 is CSVGLVDSEQYF. CDR3 nucleotide sequence: TGCAGCGTGGGACTAGTAGACAGCGAGCAGTACTTC.

The rearrangement links TRBV28 to TRBJ2-7, with D uncertain. There are 15 residues in the CDR3. Germline V gene sequence: CDR1 MDHEN, CDR2 SYDVKM. V lost 2 bases and J lost 2, with 13 bases in between. CDR3 region: CASSLDPQEAYEQYF. The CDR3 DNA follows: TGTGCCAGCAGTTTAGACCCCCAGGAAGCCTACGAGCAGTACTTC.

The sample holds a few counts of this clone. V gene TRBV7-3 combines with J gene TRBJ2-1; 9 bases are shared with TRBD2. The length of the CDR3 is 17 residues. In germline, CDR1 is SGHTA, CDR2 FQGTGA. The V segment lost 2 bases and the J segment 3 bases; nucleotides outside the gene matches: 8. CDR3 sequence: CASSLDLAGGFYNEQFF. In DNA form, the CDR3 reads TGTGCCAGCAGCTTAGATCTTGCGGGAGGGTTCTACAATGAGCAGTTCTTC.

J is TRBJ2-3 and V is TRBV18, with 9 bases fitting TRBD1. The germline V gene has CDR1 KGHSH and CDR2 LQKENI. With 3 bases clipped from V and 4 bases from J, the junction kept 5 bases outside the gene matches. This CDR3 has 15 amino acids. This chain's CDR3 is CASSPDRGRADTQYF. The CDR3 DNA reads as TGTGCCAGCTCACCGGACAGGGGTAGGGCAGATACGCAGTATTTT.

J is TRBJ2-3 and V is TRBV19; D not certain. Per germline, CDR1 LNHDA and CDR2 SQIVND (reference sequence). This CDR3 comprises 14 residues. Trimming took 4 bases from V and 1 from J, leaving 9 bases between them. CDR3 coding DNA: TGTGCCAGTAGTAGGCTCCCGGGCACAGATACGCAGTATTTT. Protein sequence: CASSRLPGTDTQYF.

The CDR3 here is CASSSLFGNTGELFF. The CDR3 bases are TGTGCCAGCAGCAGCCTCTTTGGGAACACCGGGGAGCTGTTTTTT. This sequence joins TRBV5-4 and TRBJ2-2, with no clear D. Germline CDR1 is SGHNT and CDR2 is YYREEE (reference sequence). Trimming cost V 4 bases and J 1 base, with 11 bases left between them. The CDR3 has 15 amino acids.

The chain has TRBV18 and TRBJ2-3; weak D call: TRBD2 (5 bases). Deletions cut 2 bases from V and 3 bases from J, with 15 bases between. This CDR3 contains 16 residues. The germline V gene encodes CDR1 KGHSH and CDR2 LQKENI. For the CDR3, the DNA is TGTGCCAGCTCACCAGCGGGCCCGCCTAGGACAGATACGCAGTATTTT. This gives the protein CASSPAGPPRTDTQYF.

This chain connects TRBV4-1 to TRBJ2-7; 7 bases line up with TRBD1. CDR3 length: 16 amino acids. V gave up 5 bases and J gave up 0 bases; unmatched junction bases: 10. Germline V gives CDR1 MGHRA, CDR2 YSYEKL. The CDR3 region has the DNA TGCGCCAGCAGCAGCCGAACCCGGGACAGCTCCTACGAGCAGTACTTC. It is translated as CASSSRTRDSSYEQYF.

Notes on this clone: In the same sample, other DNA sequences code for this CDR3. The CDR3 DNA is TGCGCCAGCAGTCCACCCGACAGAGGCCGGGAGACCCAGTACTTC. Encoded protein: CASSPPDRGRETQYF. The chain has TRBV4-1 and TRBJ2-5, with D tentatively TRBD1 (5 bases). V gave up 6 bases and J gave up 5 bases, with 19 bases separating them. CDR1 MGHRA and CDR2 YSYEKL come from the germline V gene. CDR3 length: 15 amino acids.

The V gene is TRBV28, the J gene TRBJ1-2; a weak D match, TRBD1 (6 bases). V was clipped by 6 bases and J by 2 bases, with 19 bases between them. This CDR3 is 16 amino acids long. Germline CDR1 reads MDHEN; CDR2 reads SYDVKM. The CDR3 here is CASRGTRDNLNYGYTF. CDR3 sequence (DNA): TGTGCCAGCAGGGGCACCCGGGACAACTTAAACTATGGCTACACCTTC.

In this sample, this clone turned up many times. The same CDR3 arises from other DNA sequences in this sample as well. The V and J genes are TRBV19 and TRBJ2-2; 8 bases agree with TRBD1. Germline loops: CDR1 LNHDA, CDR2 SQIVND (reference sequence). Trimming took 10 bases from V and 2 from J; bases not matched to a gene: 6. The CDR3 has 14 residues. CDR3 in amino acids: CATSGQGNTGELFF. In DNA form, the CDR3 reads TGTGCCACCTCAGGACAGGGTAACACCGGGGAGCTGTTTTTT.

The sample holds one count of this clone. The chain links TRBV2 to TRBJ1-4; the match to TRBD1 covers 7 bases. Germline trimming cut 7 bases from V and 8 bases from J; bases unmatched to any gene: 7. CDR1 and CDR2 from the germline V gene are SNHLY and FYNNEI. This CDR3 has 13 amino acids. The CDR3 DNA sequence: TGTGCCAGCACGTTGGGACAGCCAGAAAAACTGTTTTTT. Translation: CASTLGQPEKLFF.

The V call is TRBV5-1, the J call TRBJ2-1, with D perhaps TRBD1 (6 bases). Trimming left V 1 base short and J 4 bases short, with 12 bases between. This CDR3 contains 15 residues. Germline CDR1 reads SGHRS; CDR2 reads YFSETQ. The CDR3 reads CASSLSPGAYNEQFF. The CDR3 DNA is TGCGCCAGCAGCTTGAGTCCAGGGGCTTACAATGAGCAGTTCTTC.

The J gene is TRBJ2-2, the V gene TRBV30; D not certain. Germline values: CDR1 GTSNPN, CDR2 SVGIG (reference sequence). V was pared by 0 bases and J by 6 bases, with 8 bases between. The CDR3 spans 13 residues. CDR3 DNA: TGTGCCTGGAGTGTACTTTTCTCCGGGGAGCTGTTTTTT. As protein: CAWSVLFSGELFF.

Comment on this clone: The sample carries other DNA sequences with the same CDR3. The V call is TRBV15, the J call TRBJ2-1; no definite D call. Trimming cost V 0 bases and J 0 bases, with 12 bases left between them. CDR3 size: 17 residues. In germline, CDR1 is LNHNV, CDR2 YYDKDF (reference sequence). The CDR3 region is CATSRDYGGISYNEQFF. DNA of the CDR3: TGTGCCACCAGCAGAGATTACGGTGGGATCTCCTACAATGAGCAGTTCTTC.

The genes are TRBV7-9 and TRBJ2-7; D possibly corresponds to TRBD2 (5 bases). The CDR3 spans 15 residues. Germline assignment: CDR1 SEHNR and CDR2 FQNEAQ (reference sequence). Trimming left V 5 bases short and J 2 bases short, with 16 bases between. In DNA, the CDR3 is TGTGCCAGCAGCCCGCGTTGGAGGAATGCCTACGAGCAGTACTTC. It is translated as CASSPRWRNAYEQYF.

The rearrangement joins TRBV6-1 to TRBJ2-7; maybe TRBD2 (6 bases). The CDR3 totals 15 residues. The V gene lost 3 bases and the J gene lost 3 bases, with 15 bases spanning the gap. Germline V lookup: CDR1 MNHNS, CDR2 SASEGT. CDR3 bases: TGTGCCAGCAGTGACTTATGGGACGGGGGCTACGAGCAGTACTTC. Encoded protein: CASSDLWDGGYEQYF.

The J gene is TRBJ2-5, the V gene TRBV5-1, with D hard to call. Germline CDR1 SGHRS, CDR2 YFSETQ. The CDR3 has 14 residues. V was shortened by 0 bases and J by 1 base, with 7 bases between the two germline ends. The CDR3 DNA reads as TGCGCCAGCAGCTTGGGCAGCCTCCAAGAGACCCAGTACTTC. Translating it yields CASSLGSLQETQYF.

For the CDR3, the DNA is TGTGCCTGGAGTGGACACTTGAGCTCCTACGAGCAGTACTTC. This codes for CAWSGHLSSYEQYF. This chain uses TRBV30 with TRBJ2-7; D is ambiguous. CDR3 length: 14 residues. V dropped 1 base and J dropped 0 bases, with 10 bases sitting between them. CDR1 GTSNPN and CDR2 SVGIG come from the germline V gene (reference sequence).

The chain has TRBV4-1 and TRBJ2-3; the match to TRBD2 covers 16 bases. This CDR3 comprises 19 residues. Looked up from germline, CDR1 is MGHRA and CDR2 is YSYEKL. With V trimmed by 0 bases and J by 7 bases, 10 bases remained unmatched. CDR3 DNA sequence: TGCGCCAGCAGCCAAGATCCGGGACTAGCGGGAGGGCGGAGGAATACGCAGTATTTT. Its protein product is CASSQDPGLAGGRRNTQYF.

The gene calls are TRBV23-1 and TRBJ2-5; 8 nucleotides line up with TRBD2. TRBV23-1 is an open reading frame whose function is uncertain. V dropped 4 bases and J dropped 0; count of bases not matched to a gene: 7. This CDR3 contains 16 residues. CDR3 loop: CASSRRLAPYQETQYF. The CDR3 bases are TGCGCCAGCAGTCGGAGACTAGCGCCTTACCAAGAGACCCAGTACTTC.

This chain links TRBV28 with TRBJ1-2; weak D call: TRBD1 (6 bases). The CDR3 contains 16 residues. Germline CDR1 is MDHEN and CDR2 is SYDVKM. V lost 1 base and J lost 4, with 16 bases in between. The CDR3 is CASSLSPTGVAYGYTF. CDR3 bases: TGTGCCAGCAGTTTATCGCCGACAGGCGTCGCCTATGGCTACACCTTC.

In its sample, this clone was seen once. The chain uses TRBV12-5 and TRBJ1-4; 7 bases map to TRBD1. J lost 6 bases, V lost 3 bases, and 4 bases had no gene match. CDR1 and CDR2 (germline): LGHNT, FRNRAP. The CDR3 has 14 amino acids. CDR3 sequence: CASGFRDRHEKLFF. The DNA for the CDR3 is TGTGCTAGTGGTTTCCGGGACAGACATGAAAAACTGTTTTTT.

The V call is TRBV6-5, the J call TRBJ2-7; unclear D gene. V lost 4 bases, J lost 1 base, and 8 bases lay in between. This CDR3 has 13 amino acids. CDR1 is MNHEY and CDR2 is SVGAGI in the germline V gene. CDR3 sequence: CASSSTWSYEQYF. CDR3 nucleotide sequence: TGTGCCAGCAGTTCCACATGGTCCTACGAGCAGTACTTC.

In its sample, this clone was seen a few times. The rearrangement links TRBV27 to TRBJ1-5; 7 nucleotides agree with TRBD1. The CDR3 has 14 amino acids. V trimming: 4 bases; J trimming: 5 bases; junction bases outside the gene matches: 5. Germline CDR1 is MNHEY and CDR2 is SMNVEV (reference sequence). The CDR3 is CASSSGQHYQPQHF. The CDR3 region has the DNA TGTGCCAGCAGTTCGGGACAGCATTATCAGCCCCAGCATTTT.